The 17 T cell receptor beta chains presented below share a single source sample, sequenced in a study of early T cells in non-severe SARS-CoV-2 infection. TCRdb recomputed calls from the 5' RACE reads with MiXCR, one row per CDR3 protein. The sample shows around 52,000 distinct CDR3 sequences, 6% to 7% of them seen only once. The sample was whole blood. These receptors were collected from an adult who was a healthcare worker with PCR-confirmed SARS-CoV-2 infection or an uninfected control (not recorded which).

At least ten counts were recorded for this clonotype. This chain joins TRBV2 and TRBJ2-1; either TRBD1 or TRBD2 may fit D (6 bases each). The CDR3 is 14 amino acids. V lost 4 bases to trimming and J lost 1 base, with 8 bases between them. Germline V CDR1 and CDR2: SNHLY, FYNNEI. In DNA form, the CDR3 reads TGTGCCAGCAGTGGGAGGGGGTCCTACAATGAGCAGTTCTTC. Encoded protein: CASSGRGSYNEQFF.

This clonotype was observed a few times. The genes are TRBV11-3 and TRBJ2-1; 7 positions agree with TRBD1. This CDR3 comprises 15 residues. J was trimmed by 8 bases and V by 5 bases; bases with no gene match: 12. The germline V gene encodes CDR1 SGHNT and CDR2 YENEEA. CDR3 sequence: CASSGGRDRVDEQFF. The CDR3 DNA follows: TGTGCCAGCAGCGGGGGCCGGGACAGAGTCGATGAGCAGTTCTTC.

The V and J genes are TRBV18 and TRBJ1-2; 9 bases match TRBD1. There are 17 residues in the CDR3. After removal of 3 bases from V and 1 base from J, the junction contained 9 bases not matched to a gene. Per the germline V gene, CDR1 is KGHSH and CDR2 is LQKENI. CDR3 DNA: TGTGCCAGCTCACCCAACAGGGGGCGCCTAAATAACTATGGCTACACCTTC. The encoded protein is CASSPNRGRLNNYGYTF.

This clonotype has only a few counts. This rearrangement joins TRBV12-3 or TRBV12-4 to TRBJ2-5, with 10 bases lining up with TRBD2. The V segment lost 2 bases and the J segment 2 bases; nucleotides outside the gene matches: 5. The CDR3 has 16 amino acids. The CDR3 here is CASSLNPAGGQETQYF. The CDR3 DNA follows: TGTGCCAGCAGTTTAAACCCAGCGGGGGGGCAAGAGACCCAGTACTTC.

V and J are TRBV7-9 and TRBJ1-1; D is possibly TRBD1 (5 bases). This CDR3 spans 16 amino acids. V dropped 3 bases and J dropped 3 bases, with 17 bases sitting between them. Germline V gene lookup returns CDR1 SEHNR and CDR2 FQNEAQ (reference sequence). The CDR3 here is CASSFIPGDSHTEAFF. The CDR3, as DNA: TGTGCCAGCAGCTTCATCCCCGGCGACAGCCACACTGAAGCTTTCTTT.

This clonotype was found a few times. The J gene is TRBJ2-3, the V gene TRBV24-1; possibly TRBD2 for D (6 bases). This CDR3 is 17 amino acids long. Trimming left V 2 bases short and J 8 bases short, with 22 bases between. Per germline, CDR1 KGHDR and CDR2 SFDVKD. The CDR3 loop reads CATSDSRDSRTHGTQYF. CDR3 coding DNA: TGTGCCACCAGTGATTCGCGGGACTCCCGAACCCATGGTACGCAGTATTTT.

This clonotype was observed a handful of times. The CDR3 spells CASGGPRRQNYGYTF. The CDR3 nucleotides are TGTGCCAGCGGCGGACCTAGACGGCAGAACTATGGCTACACCTTC. The V call is TRBV28, the J call TRBJ1-2; D not certain. V shed 8 bases and J shed 2 bases, with 18 bases lying between them. The CDR3 loop spans 15 amino acids. Germline-derived CDR1 and CDR2 are MDHEN and SYDVKM.

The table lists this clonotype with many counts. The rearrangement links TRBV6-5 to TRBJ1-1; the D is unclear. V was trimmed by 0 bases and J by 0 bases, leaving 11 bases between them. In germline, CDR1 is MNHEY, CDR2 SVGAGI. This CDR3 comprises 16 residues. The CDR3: CASSYSNLFMNTEAFF. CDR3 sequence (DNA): TGTGCCAGCAGTTACTCGAACTTGTTTATGAACACTGAAGCTTTCTTT.

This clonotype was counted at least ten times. The CDR3 is CASSPQMRQETQYF. CDR3 bases: TGTGCCAGCAGCCCTCAAATGCGGCAAGAGACCCAGTACTTC. V gene TRBV11-2 combines with J gene TRBJ2-5; the D is unclear. Trimming shortened V by 5 bases and J by 2 bases, and 12 bases separated the two germline ends. CDR1 SGHAT and CDR2 FQNNGV come from the germline V gene. The CDR3 runs 14 residues.

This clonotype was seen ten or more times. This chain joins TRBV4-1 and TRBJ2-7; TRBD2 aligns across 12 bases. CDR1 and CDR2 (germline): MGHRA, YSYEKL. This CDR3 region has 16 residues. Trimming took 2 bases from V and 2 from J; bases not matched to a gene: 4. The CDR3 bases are TGCGCCAGCAGCCAAAGACTAGCGGGGGCGGCCTACGAGCAGTACTTC. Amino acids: CASSQRLAGAAYEQYF.

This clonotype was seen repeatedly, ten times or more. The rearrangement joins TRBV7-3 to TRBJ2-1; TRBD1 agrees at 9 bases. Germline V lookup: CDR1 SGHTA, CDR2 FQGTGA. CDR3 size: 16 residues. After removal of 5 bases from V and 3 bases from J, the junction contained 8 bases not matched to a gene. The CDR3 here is CASSPKTGGSYNEQFF. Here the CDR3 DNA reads TGTGCCAGCAGCCCTAAGACAGGGGGGAGCTACAATGAGCAGTTCTTC.

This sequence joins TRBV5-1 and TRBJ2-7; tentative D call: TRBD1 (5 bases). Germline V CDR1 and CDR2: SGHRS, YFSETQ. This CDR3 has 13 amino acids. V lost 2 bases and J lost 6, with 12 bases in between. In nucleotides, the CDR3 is TGCGCCAGCAGCTTCGGGCAGGGCGGCGAGCAGTACTTC. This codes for CASSFGQGGEQYF.

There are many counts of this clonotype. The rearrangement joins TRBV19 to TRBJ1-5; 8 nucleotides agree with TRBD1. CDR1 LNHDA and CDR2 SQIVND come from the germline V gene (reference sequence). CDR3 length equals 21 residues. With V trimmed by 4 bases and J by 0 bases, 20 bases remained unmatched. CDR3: CASSTPGGRSPILYSNQPQHF. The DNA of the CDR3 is TGTGCCAGTAGTACCCCAGGGGGCAGGTCCCCTATCCTTTATAGCAATCAGCCCCAGCATTTT.

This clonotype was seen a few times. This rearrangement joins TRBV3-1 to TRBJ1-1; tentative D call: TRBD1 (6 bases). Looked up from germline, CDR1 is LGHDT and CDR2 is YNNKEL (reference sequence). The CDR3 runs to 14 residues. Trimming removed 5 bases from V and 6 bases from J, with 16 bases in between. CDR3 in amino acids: CASSKTGSLAEAFF. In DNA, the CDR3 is TGTGCCAGCAGCAAGACAGGTTCGTTAGCTGAAGCTTTCTTT.

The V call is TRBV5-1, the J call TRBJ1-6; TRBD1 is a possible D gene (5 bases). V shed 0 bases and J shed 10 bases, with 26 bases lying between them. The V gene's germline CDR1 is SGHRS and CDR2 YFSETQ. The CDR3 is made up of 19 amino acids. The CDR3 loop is CASSLARIGLGAQQSPLHF. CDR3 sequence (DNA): TGCGCCAGCAGCTTGGCCCGGATCGGCCTAGGGGCACAACAATCACCCCTCCACTTT.

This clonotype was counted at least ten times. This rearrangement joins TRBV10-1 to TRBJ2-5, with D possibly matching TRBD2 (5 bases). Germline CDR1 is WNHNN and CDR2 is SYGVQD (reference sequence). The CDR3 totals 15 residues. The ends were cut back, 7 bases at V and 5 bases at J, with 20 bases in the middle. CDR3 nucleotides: TGCGCCAGCATGAGGAGGTTTCCTATTTGCGAGACCCAGTACTTC. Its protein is CASMRRFPICETQYF.

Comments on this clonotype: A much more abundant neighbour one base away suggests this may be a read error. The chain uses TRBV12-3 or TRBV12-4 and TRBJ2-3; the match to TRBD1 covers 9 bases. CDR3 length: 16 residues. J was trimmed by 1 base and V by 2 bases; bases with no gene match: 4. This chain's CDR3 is CASSLIRDRGTDTQYF. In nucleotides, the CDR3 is TGTGCCAGCAGTTTAATACGGGACAGGGGCACAGATACGCAGTATTTT.